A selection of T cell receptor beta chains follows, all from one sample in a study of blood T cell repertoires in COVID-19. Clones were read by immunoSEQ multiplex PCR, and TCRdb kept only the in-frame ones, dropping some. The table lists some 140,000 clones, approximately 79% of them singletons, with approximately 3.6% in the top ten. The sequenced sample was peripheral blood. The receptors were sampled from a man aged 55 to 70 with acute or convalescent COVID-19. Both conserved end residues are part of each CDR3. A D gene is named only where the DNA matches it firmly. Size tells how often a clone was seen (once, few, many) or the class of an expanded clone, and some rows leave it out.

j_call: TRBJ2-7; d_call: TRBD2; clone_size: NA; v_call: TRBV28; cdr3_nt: TGTGCCAGCAGTTCTATTGGGACTAGCGGGGGTTACTACGAGCAGTACTTC; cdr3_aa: CASSSIGTSGGYYEQYF
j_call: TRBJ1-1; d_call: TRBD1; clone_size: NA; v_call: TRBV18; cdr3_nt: TGTGCCAGCTCGGGGACAGTGAACACTGAAGCTTTCTTT; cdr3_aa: CASSGTVNTEAFF
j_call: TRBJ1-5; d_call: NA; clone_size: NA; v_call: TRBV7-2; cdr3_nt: TGTGCCAGCAGCTTAACAGCTCATCTCTCCCTTAGCAATCAGCCCCAGCATTTT; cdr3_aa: CASSLTAHLSLSNQPQHF
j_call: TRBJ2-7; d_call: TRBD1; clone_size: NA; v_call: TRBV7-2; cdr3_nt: TGTGCCAGCAGCTCTAGGACAGGGGAGGGCGAGCAGTACTTC; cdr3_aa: CASSSRTGEGEQYF
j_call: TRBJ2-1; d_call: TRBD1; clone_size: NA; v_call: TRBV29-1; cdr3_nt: TGCAGCGTTGATGGGACAGGGAGAAATGAGCAGTTCTTC; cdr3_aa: CSVDGTGRNEQFF
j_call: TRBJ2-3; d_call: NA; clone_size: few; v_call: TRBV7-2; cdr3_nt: TGTGCCAGCAGCCCCAGCGGAACTTTCGGGGATACGCAGTATTTT; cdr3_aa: CASSPSGTFGDTQYF
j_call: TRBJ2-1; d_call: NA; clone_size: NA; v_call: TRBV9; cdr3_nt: TGTGCCAGCAGCCCGTTAGCGTCCTCCTACAATGAGCAGTTCTTC; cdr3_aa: CASSPLASSYNEQFF
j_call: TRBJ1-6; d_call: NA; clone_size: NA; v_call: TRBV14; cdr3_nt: TGTGCCAGCAGCCAAGCAGGGTTCGCACCCCTCCACTTT; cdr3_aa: CASSQAGFAPLHF
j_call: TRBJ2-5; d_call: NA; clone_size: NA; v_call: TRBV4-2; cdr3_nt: TGTGCCAGCAGTCAGAACGCTGGAGGGGAGACCCAGTACTTC; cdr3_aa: CASSQNAGGETQYF
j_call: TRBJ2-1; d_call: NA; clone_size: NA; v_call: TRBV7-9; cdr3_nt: TGTGCCAGCAGCTTCGACTTCACCTACAATGAGCAGTTCTTC; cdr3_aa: CASSFDFTYNEQFF
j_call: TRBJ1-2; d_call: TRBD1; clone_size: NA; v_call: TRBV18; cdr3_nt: TGTGCCAGCTCGCCCCCGGCCACAGGGGGAATAGGTGGCTACACCTTC; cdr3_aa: CASSPPATGGIGGYTF
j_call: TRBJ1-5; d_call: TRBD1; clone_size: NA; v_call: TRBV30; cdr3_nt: TGTGCCTGGAGTGAGGGGGCACATAGCAATCAGCCCCAGCATTTT; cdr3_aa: CAWSEGAHSNQPQHF
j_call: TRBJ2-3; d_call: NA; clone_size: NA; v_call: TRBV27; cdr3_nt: TGTGCCAGCTCAGGCCCATCAGATACGCAGTATTTT; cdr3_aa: CASSGPSDTQYF
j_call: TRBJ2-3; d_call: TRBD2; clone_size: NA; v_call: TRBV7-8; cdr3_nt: TGTGCCAGCAGCTCCCTGACTAGCGGGAGTGGCACAGATACGCAGTATTTT; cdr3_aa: CASSSLTSGSGTDTQYF
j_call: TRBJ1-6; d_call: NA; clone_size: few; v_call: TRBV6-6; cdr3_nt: TGTGCCAGCAGTTACCCCGAGGGGAGGTCACCCCTCCACTTT; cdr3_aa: CASSYPEGRSPLHF
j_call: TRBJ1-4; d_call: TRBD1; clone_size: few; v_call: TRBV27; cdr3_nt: TGTGCCAGCAGTCACAGGGGGCGTTCTGAAAAACTGTTTTTT; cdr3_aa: CASSHRGRSEKLFF
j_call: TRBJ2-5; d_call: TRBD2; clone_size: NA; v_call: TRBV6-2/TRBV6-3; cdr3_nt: TGTGCCAGCAGTTACGAATGGTCTAGCGGGAGGGCCGGTGAGACCCAGTACTTC; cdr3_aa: CASSYEWSSGRAGETQYF
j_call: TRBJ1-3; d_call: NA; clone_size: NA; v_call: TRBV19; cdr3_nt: TGTGCCAGTACCAAAAGGCCAGGAAGCTCTGGAAACACCATATATTTT; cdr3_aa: CASTKRPGSSGNTIYF
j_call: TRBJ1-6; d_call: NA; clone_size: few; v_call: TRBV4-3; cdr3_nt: TGCGCCAGCAGCCAAGAGAGCGGAAATTCACCCCTCCACTTT; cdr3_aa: CASSQESGNSPLHF
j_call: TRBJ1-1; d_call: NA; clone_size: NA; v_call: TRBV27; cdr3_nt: TGTGCCAGCAGTTTATGGTCACAGAACACTGAAGCTTTCTTT; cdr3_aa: CASSLWSQNTEAFF
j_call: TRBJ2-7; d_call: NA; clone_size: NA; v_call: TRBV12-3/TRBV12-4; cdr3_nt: TGTGCCAGCAGTTTACTACTCGCCTACGAGCAGTACTTC; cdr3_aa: CASSLLLAYEQYF
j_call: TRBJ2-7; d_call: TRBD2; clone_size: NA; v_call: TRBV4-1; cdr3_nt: TGCGCCAGCAGCCAAGATGGGGGGGGACCCTACGAGCAGTACTTC; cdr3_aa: CASSQDGGGPYEQYF
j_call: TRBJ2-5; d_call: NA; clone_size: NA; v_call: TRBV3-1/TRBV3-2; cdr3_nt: TGTGCCAGCAGCCATAACACAGGACAGGAGACCCAGTACTTC; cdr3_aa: CASSHNTGQETQYF
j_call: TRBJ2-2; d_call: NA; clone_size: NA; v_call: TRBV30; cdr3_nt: TGTGCCTGGAGTCCGCAGGGGATCGGGGAGCTGTTTTTT; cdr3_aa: CAWSPQGIGELFF
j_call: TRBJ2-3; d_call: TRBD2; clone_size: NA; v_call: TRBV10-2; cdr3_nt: TGCGCCAGCAGTGAGAGTAGGACTAGCGGGGGGGGGACAGATACGCAGTATTTT; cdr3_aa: CASSESRTSGGGTDTQYF
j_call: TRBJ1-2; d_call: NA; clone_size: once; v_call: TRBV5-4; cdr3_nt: TGTGCCAGCAGCTTGGGGGGGCGGGCAGACGGCTACACCTTC; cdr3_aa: CASSLGGRADGYTF
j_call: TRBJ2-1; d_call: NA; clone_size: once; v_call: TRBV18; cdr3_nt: TGTGCCAGCTCACCAATCGCTTCGGCGGGCCTAGACAATGAGCAGTTCTTC; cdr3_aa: CASSPIASAGLDNEQFF
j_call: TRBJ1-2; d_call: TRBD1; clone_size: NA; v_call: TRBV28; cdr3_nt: TGTGCCAGCAGCACGGGACAGGGCTTTGACTATGGCTACACCTTC; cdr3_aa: CASSTGQGFDYGYTF
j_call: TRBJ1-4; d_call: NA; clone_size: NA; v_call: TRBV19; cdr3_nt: TGTGCCAGCCGCCGTGGGCAGCTGAATGAAAAACTGTTTTTT; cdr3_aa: CASRRGQLNEKLFF
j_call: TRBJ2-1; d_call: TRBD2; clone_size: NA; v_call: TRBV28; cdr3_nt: TGTGCCAGTCGAACTAGCGGGAGCTCCTACAATGAGCAGTTCTTC; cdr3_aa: CASRTSGSSYNEQFF
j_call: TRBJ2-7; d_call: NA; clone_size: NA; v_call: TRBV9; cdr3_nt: TGTGCCAGCAGCGTAGATAGTCTTCCAACCTACGAGCAGTACTTC; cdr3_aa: CASSVDSLPTYEQYF
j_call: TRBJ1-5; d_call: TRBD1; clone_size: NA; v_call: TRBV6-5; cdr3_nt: TGTGCCAGCAGCTGGACAGGAACTAATCAGCCCCAGCATTTT; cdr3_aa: CASSWTGTNQPQHF
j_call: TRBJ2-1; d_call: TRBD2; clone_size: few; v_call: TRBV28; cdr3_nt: TGTGCCAGCAGTTTACGCCTAGCGGGAGGTGACAATGAGCAGTTCTTC; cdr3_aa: CASSLRLAGGDNEQFF
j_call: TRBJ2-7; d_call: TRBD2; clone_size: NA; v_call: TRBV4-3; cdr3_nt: TGCGCCAGCAGCCAAGCGGCGGGAGTGGCCTACGAGCAGTACTTC; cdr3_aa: CASSQAAGVAYEQYF
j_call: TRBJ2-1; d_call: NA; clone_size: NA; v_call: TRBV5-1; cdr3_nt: TGCGCCAGCAGCGTTAGCGGAAACTCCTACAATGAGCAGTTCTTC; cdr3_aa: CASSVSGNSYNEQFF
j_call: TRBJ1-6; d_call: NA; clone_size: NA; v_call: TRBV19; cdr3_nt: TGTGCCAGTAGTGCCCGCCGGGGGGGGTATAATTCACCCCTCCACTTT; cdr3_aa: CASSARRGGYNSPLHF
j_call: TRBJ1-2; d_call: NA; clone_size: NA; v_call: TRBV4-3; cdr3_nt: TGCGCCAGCAGCCAAGTTTCTGGAGTTAACTATGGCTACACCTTC; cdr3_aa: CASSQVSGVNYGYTF
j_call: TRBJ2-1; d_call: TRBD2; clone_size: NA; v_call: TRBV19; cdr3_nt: TGTGCCAGCATTCACGGGGCAGCCGGGAGGAATGAGCAGTTCTTC; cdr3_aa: CASIHGAAGRNEQFF
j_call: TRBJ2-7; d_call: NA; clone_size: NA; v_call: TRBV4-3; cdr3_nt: TGCGCCAGCAGCCAAGATTGGGCCAGGGAAGTCCACGAGCAGTACTTC; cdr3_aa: CASSQDWAREVHEQYF
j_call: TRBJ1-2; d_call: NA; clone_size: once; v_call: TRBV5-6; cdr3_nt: TGTGCCAGCAGCTTGTGGCCGGGCAGGGACTATGGCTACACCTTC; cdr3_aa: CASSLWPGRDYGYTF
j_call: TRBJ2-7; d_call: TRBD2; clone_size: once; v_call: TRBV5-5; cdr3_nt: TGTGCCAGCAGCCCGCTGCGGCGGGAGGGCCTCTACGAGCAGTACTTC; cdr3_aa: CASSPLRREGLYEQYF
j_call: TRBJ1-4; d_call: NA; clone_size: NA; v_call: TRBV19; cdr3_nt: TGTGCCAGTAGTACCCGCCGGGGTTTTAATGAAAAACTGTTTTTT; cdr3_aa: CASSTRRGFNEKLFF
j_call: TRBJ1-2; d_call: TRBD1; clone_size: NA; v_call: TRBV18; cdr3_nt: TGTGCCAGCTCCCGGCAGGGGGACTATGGCTACACCTTC; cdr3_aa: CASSRQGDYGYTF
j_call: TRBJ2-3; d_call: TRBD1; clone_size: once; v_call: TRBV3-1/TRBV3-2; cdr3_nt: TGTGCCAGCAGCCAACCGGGACAGGGAACAGATACGCAGTATTTT; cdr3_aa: CASSQPGQGTDTQYF
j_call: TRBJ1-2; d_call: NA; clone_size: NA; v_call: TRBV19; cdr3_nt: TGTGCCAGTAGAGCGGGCCCTGCCAGGTATGGCTACACCTTC; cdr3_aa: CASRAGPARYGYTF
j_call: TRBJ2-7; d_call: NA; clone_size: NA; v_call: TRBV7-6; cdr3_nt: TGTGCCAGCAGCTTAGGGTCCGTCGGCACCAACGGGGAGCAGTACTTC; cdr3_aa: CASSLGSVGTNGEQYF
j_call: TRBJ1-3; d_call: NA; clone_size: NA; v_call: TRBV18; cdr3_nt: TGTGCCAGCTCACCAGGTCGAGGCAGAAACTCTGGAAACACCATATATTTT; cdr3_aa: CASSPGRGRNSGNTIYF
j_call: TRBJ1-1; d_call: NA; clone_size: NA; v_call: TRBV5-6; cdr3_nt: TGTGCCAGCAGCTTCCGACAGAGGATGAACACTGAAGCTTTCTTT; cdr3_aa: CASSFRQRMNTEAFF
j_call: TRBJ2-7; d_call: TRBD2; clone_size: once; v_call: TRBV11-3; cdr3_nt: TGTGCCAGCAGCCCAACTAGCGGGCACTACGAGCAGTACTTC; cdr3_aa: CASSPTSGHYEQYF
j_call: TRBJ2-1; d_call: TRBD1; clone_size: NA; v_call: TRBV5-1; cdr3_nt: TGCGCCAGCAGCTTGGTAGCGGGACAGGGGAGTGAGGAGCAGTTCTTC; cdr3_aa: CASSLVAGQGSEEQFF
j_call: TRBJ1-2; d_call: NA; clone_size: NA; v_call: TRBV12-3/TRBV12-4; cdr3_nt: TGTGCCAGCAGTACAGGGTTGGGTGGCTACACCTTC; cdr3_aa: CASSTGLGGYTF
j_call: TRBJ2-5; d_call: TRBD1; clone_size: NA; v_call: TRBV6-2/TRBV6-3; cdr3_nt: TGTGCCAGCAGCCCTCGACAGGGGGGGCCTCGGGCACAAGAGACCCAGTACTTC; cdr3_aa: CASSPRQGGPRAQETQYF
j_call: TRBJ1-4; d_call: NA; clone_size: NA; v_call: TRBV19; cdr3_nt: TGTGCCAGTAGTATAGGAGACCGCCTCGGGAAACTGTTTTTT; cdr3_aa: CASSIGDRLGKLFF
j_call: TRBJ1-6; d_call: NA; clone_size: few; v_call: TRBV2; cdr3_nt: TGTGCCAGCAGTAAACAGGCTAGCTCCTATAATTCACCCCTCCACTTT; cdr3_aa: CASSKQASSYNSPLHF
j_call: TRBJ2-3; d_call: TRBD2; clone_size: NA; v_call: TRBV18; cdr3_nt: TGTGCCAGTCGGACTAGCGGGAGCACAGATACGCAGTATTTT; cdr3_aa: CASRTSGSTDTQYF